The rows below give T cell receptor beta chains drawn from one sample of a study of blood T cell repertoires in COVID-19. The data were produced by immunoSEQ multiplex PCR, yet TCRdb's version contains in-frame clones alone and is incomplete. The top ten hold about 10% of the sample, which has 310,000 or so clones, about nine tenths seen once. Sequencing was carried out using peripheral blood. These receptors were taken from a woman aged 25 to 45 with COVID-19, enrolled during active disease. The conserved cysteine and the conserved F or W are not part of the CDR3 here. A D gene is named only where the DNA matches it firmly.

TRBJ2-7 | TRBD2 | TRBV4-2 | ASSQDDSGKYEQY
TRBJ2-3 | TRBD2 | TRBV14 | ASSLAGVYTQY
TRBJ1-3 | TRBD1 | TRBV4-2 | ASSLGGRGKSGNTIY
TRBJ2-7 | TRBD2 | TRBV29-1 | SVALAGLYEQY
TRBJ1-1 | - | TRBV7-8 | ASSRGIDPHPMNTEAF
TRBJ1-6 | TRBD1 | TRBV6-2/TRBV6-3 | ASSRIRQGFVNSPLH
TRBJ1-2 | - | TRBV30 | AWSVGGGYT
TRBJ2-5 | TRBD2 | TRBV10-2 | ASSRTRKETQY
TRBJ2-4 | - | TRBV9 | ASSPFPSKNIQY
TRBJ1-3 | - | TRBV7-8 | ASSLHRALSGNTIY
TRBJ1-4 | - | TRBV6-5 | ASSQRGPLF
TRBJ1-5 | TRBD1 | TRBV6-2/TRBV6-3 | ASSYSAGGQPQH
TRBJ2-1 | - | TRBV12-3/TRBV12-4 | ASVQGYNEQF
TRBJ2-7 | TRBD1 | TRBV19 | ASSFGQGLSYEQY
TRBJ2-3 | TRBD2 | TRBV11-2 | ASSSLSGTGSTDTQY
TRBJ2-1 | - | TRBV4-1 | ASSQSVSSYNEQF
TRBJ2-3 | TRBD2 | TRBV10-2 | ASRFSSGSSTDTQY